Below, one T cell receptor beta chain is given with its context. Sample-barcoded 5' priming and a J-beta primer mix drove a second PCR of about 6 to 12 cycles. TCRdb processed the 5' RACE reads anew with MiXCR; each CDR3 protein has one entry. Of under 2 million distinct CDR3 sequences in the sample, about 31% were seen once. This sample stems from a study of blood T cells in healthy people across ages. The trim removed 5 bases at V and 4 bases at J, leaving 8 bases unmatched. The CDR3 extends over 15 amino acids. Germline assignment: CDR1 SGHRS and CDR2 YFSETQ. Input material: blood. The TCR comes from a woman aged 25-40 years in good health. This chain connects TRBV5-1 to TRBJ1-5, with 8 bases identical to TRBD1. As DNA, the CDR3 is TGCGCCAGCAGGCCGACAGGGGAGCGAAATCAGCCCCAGCATTTT. Amino acid sequence: CASRPTGERNQPQHF.